Below are 28 T cell receptor beta chains sequenced from a single sample in a study of T cell responses to AZD1222 COVID-19 vaccine. Profiling relied on immunoSEQ multiplex PCR, and the TCRdb table lists in-frame clones only, not all of them. In the table there are 95,000 to 150,000 clones, more than 70% of which are singletons. Sequenced here: peripheral blood, sampled on day 0 of AZD1222 vaccination. The source is an adult in good health.

This clone was seen just once. The gene calls are TRBV10-2 and TRBJ1-1, with D possibly TRBD1 on 6 matching bases. The CDR3 length is 13 residues. Trimming pared 5 bases from V and 3 bases from J, leaving 10 bases between. Germline V gene sequence: CDR1 WSHSY, CDR2 SAAADI. Here the CDR3 reads CASSTTGYTEAFF. In nucleotides, the CDR3 is TGCGCCAGCAGTACCACAGGGTACACTGAAGCTTTCTTT.

The CDR3 DNA follows: TGTGCCAGCAGCCCCCCCGGGGGAAGGAGGTACGAGCAGTACTTC. Amino acid sequence: CASSPPGGRRYEQYF. V gene TRBV7-9 combines with J gene TRBJ2-7; D perhaps matches TRBD2 (6 bases). Trimming took off 5 bases at V and 4 bases at J, with 18 bases between the two ends. CDR1 and CDR2 (germline): SEHNR, FQNEAQ (reference sequence). CDR3 length: 15 amino acids.

J is TRBJ1-5 and V is TRBV24-1, with D maybe TRBD1 (5 bases). This CDR3 has 12 amino acids. CDR1 is KGHDR, CDR2 SFDVKD, per germline. Trimming cost V 5 bases and J 8 bases, with 9 bases left between them. Written as DNA, the CDR3 is TGTGCCACCAGTGTGGGGGTAGAGCCCCAGCATTTT. It is translated as CATSVGVEPQHF.

The V call is TRBV28, the J call TRBJ2-3, with TRBD2 matching 10 bases. CDR3 length equals 14 residues. Germline lookup yields CDR1 MDHEN and CDR2 SYDVKM. The V segment lost 2 bases and the J segment 5 bases; nucleotides outside the gene matches: 1. This CDR3 is CASSLLAGVDTQYF. In DNA form, the CDR3 reads TGTGCCAGCAGTTTACTAGCGGGAGTAGATACGCAGTATTTT.

The rearrangement links TRBV6-5 to TRBJ1-6, with a possible D match to TRBD1 (5 bases). Between the trimmed V and J ends, which lost 2 bases and 5 bases, there was a span of 13 bases. CDR3 length: 16 amino acids. CDR1 MNHEY and CDR2 SVGAGI come from the germline V gene. The CDR3 protein is CASSYDPGPNNSPLHF. The CDR3 nucleotides read TGTGCCAGCAGTTACGACCCGGGGCCGAATAATTCACCCCTCCACTTT.

The rearrangement links TRBV3-1 (or the pseudogene TRBV3-2) to TRBJ2-4, with D unresolved. This CDR3 is 13 amino acids long. The germline V gene has CDR1 LGHDT and CDR2 YNNKEL (reference sequence). V lost 3 bases, J lost 3 bases, and 6 bases lay in between. This chain's CDR3 is CASSHNIKNIQYF. As DNA, the CDR3 is TGTGCCAGCAGCCATAATATCAAAAACATTCAGTACTTC.

This clone was found once. The CDR3 nucleotides read TGTGCCAGCAGTTTATCGGAGACCCAGTACTTC. Its protein is CASSLSETQYF. The chain has TRBV27 and TRBJ2-5, with D hard to call. Trimming took off 0 bases at V and 5 bases at J, with 1 base between the two ends. The CDR3 is 11 amino acids. Per the germline V gene, CDR1 is MNHEY and CDR2 is SMNVEV (reference sequence).

This chain uses TRBV27 with TRBJ1-4; D is unresolved. V dropped 7 bases and J dropped 0 bases, with 9 bases sitting between them. The CDR3 loop spans 14 amino acids. Germline CDR1 and CDR2: MNHEY and SMNVEV (reference sequence). The CDR3 loop is CASKGVATNEKLFF. The CDR3 DNA reads TGTGCCAGCAAGGGAGTTGCAACTAATGAAAAACTGTTTTTT.

This chain joins TRBV5-4 and TRBJ1-6, with 7 bases lining up with TRBD1. V was pared by 4 bases and J by 7 bases, with 5 bases of the junction left unmatched. CDR1 SGHNT and CDR2 YYREEE come from the germline V gene (reference sequence). The CDR3 is 14 amino acids. CDR3 in amino acids: CASSTDRTNSPLHF. CDR3 coding DNA: TGTGCCAGCAGCACGGACAGGACAAATTCACCCCTCCACTTT.

This sequence joins TRBV7-9 and TRBJ1-2, with D unresolved. Germline-derived CDR1 and CDR2 are SEHNR and FQNEAQ (reference sequence). V was trimmed by 5 bases and J by 4 bases, leaving 17 bases between them. This CDR3 contains 15 residues. The CDR3 nucleotides are TGTGCCAGCAGCCTGGGCCTCTCCGATATCTATGGCTACACCTTC. Translation gives CASSLGLSDIYGYTF.

J is TRBJ2-7 and V is TRBV14, with a weak D call TRBD2 (6 bases). Germline-derived CDR1 and CDR2 are SGHDN and FVKESK. Trimming removed 1 base from V and 2 bases from J, with 15 bases in between. This CDR3 comprises 16 residues. The CDR3 DNA reads as TGTGCCAGCAGCCAAGGGTGGCTCGGACTAACCTACGAGCAGTACTTC. It specifies CASSQGWLGLTYEQYF.

The genes are TRBV6-6 and TRBJ2-7, with 11 nucleotides matching TRBD1. The trim removed 9 bases at V and 6 bases at J, leaving 10 bases unmatched. Germline CDR1 and CDR2: MNHNY and SVGAGI (reference sequence). This CDR3 region has 14 residues. As DNA, the CDR3 is TGTGCCAGTTCTGGGACAGGGGGAGTCGGCGAGCAGTACTTC. This codes for CASSGTGGVGEQYF.

This rearrangement joins TRBV7-2 to TRBJ2-3; TRBD2 matches 15 bases. V shed 3 bases and J 5 bases; nucleotides not matched to a gene: 9. Germline loops: CDR1 SGHTA, CDR2 FQGNSA. The CDR3 is made up of 18 amino acids. CDR3 sequence reads: CASSFRPGLAGGGDTQYF. The CDR3 DNA reads TGTGCCAGCAGCTTCCGCCCGGGACTAGCGGGAGGAGGAGATACGCAGTATTTT.

This chain connects TRBV5-1 to TRBJ1-2; no clear D. CDR3 length: 12 amino acids. Germline assignment: CDR1 SGHRS and CDR2 YFSETQ. The V and J ends lost 4 bases and 8 bases respectively, with 12 bases between them. CDR3 loop: CASSPVAKGYTF. In nucleotides, the CDR3 is TGCGCCAGCAGCCCCGTGGCAAAGGGCTACACCTTC.

The CDR3 nucleotides are TGCGCCAGCAGCCAAGTAATGTCGTATGGCTACACCTTC. This codes for CASSQVMSYGYTF. The chain combines TRBV4-1 with TRBJ1-2; D remains ambiguous. The CDR3 spans 13 residues. V was pared by 1 base and J by 5 bases, with 8 bases between. Germline CDR1 MGHRA, CDR2 YSYEKL.

The chain joins TRBV5-1 to TRBJ2-7, with D hard to call. Germline lookup yields CDR1 SGHRS and CDR2 YFSETQ. This CDR3 is 12 amino acids long. Trimming cost V 0 bases and J 7 bases, with 8 bases left between them. As DNA, the CDR3 is TGCGCCAGCAGCTTGGCCCGGGTTGAGCAGTACTTC. This translates into CASSLARVEQYF.

This clone was seen only once. This chain uses TRBV19 with TRBJ2-7; D is perhaps TRBD1 (6 bases). CDR1 and CDR2 (germline): LNHDA, SQIVND (reference sequence). This CDR3 spans 16 amino acids. Trimming stripped 5 bases from V and 0 bases from J, with 17 bases between. DNA for the CDR3: TGTGCCAGTAGTGCCCTAGGGGGACGGAGCTCCTACGAGCAGTACTTC. It specifies CASSALGGRSSYEQYF.

The V gene is TRBV9, the J gene TRBJ2-7; 7 bases fit TRBD1. The CDR3 length is 17 residues. Germline-derived CDR1 and CDR2 are SGDLS and YYNGEE. V shed 0 bases and J 6 bases; nucleotides not matched to a gene: 15. As DNA, the CDR3 is TGTGCCAGCAGCGTAGCGTCAGGGACAGCCGACATCGGCGAGCAGTACTTC. It specifies CASSVASGTADIGEQYF.

The J gene is TRBJ1-2, the V gene TRBV28, with TRBD1 identical over 7 bases. J gave up 2 bases and V 10 bases, and 16 bases lay outside the gene matches. The germline CDR1 and CDR2 sequences are MDHEN and SYDVKM. The CDR3 length is 16 residues. The CDR3 protein is CATPRRNRGSNYGYTF. The CDR3 nucleotides read TGTGCCACCCCGCGGAGAAACAGGGGCTCGAACTATGGCTACACCTTC.

V usage is TRBV25-1 and J usage is TRBJ1-1, with D possibly being TRBD1 (6 bases). The CDR3 runs 15 residues. Germline V lookup: CDR1 MGHDK, CDR2 SYGVNS. The ends were cut back, 1 base at V and 5 bases at J, with 14 bases in the middle. CDR3 DNA: TGTGCCAGCAGTGAATTTCAGGGGTCGGGAACTGAAGCTTTCTTT. It specifies CASSEFQGSGTEAFF.

The rearrangement joins TRBV7-2 to TRBJ1-1; TRBD1 agrees at 10 bases. V shed 0 bases and J 4 bases; nucleotides not matched to a gene: 2. This CDR3 is built from 15 residues. Looked up from germline, CDR1 is SGHTA and CDR2 is FQGNSA. CDR3: CASSLATGGTTEAFF. The CDR3 DNA reads TGTGCCAGCAGCTTAGCGACAGGGGGCACCACTGAAGCTTTCTTT.

As regards this clone: This sample includes further DNA sequences coding for the same CDR3. The chain is built from TRBV5-1 and TRBJ2-2; the D is unclear. Germline lookup yields CDR1 SGHRS and CDR2 YFSETQ. The CDR3 loop spans 15 amino acids. V lost 4 bases and J 0 bases, leaving 10 bases between the germline ends. DNA for the CDR3: TGCGCCAGCAGCCTAGGGCTCGCGAACACCGGGGAGCTGTTTTTT. This encodes CASSLGLANTGELFF.

The chain uses TRBV2 and TRBJ2-1, with D possibly TRBD2 on 6 matching bases. The CDR3 has 15 amino acids. V was trimmed by 8 bases and J by 3 bases, leaving 17 bases between them. CDR1 is SNHLY and CDR2 is FYNNEI in the germline V gene. CDR3 loop: CASSPGTQNYNEQFF. The CDR3 DNA follows: TGTGCCAGCTCCCCCGGGACTCAAAACTACAATGAGCAGTTCTTC. The variable domain in full, completed from reference TRBV2 and TRBJ2-1, reads EPEVTQTPSHQVTQMGQEVILRCVPISNHLYFYWYRQILGQKVEFLVSFYNNEISEKSEIFDDQFSVERPDGSNFTLKIRSTKLEDSAMYFCASSPGTQNYNEQFFGPGTRLTVL.

The gene calls are TRBV6-5 and TRBJ2-1; D tentatively reads TRBD1 or TRBD2 (5 bases each). Germline-derived CDR1 and CDR2 are MNHEY and SVGAGI. V gave up 1 base and J gave up 7 bases, with 14 bases separating them. The length of the CDR3 is 15 residues. The CDR3 coding sequence is TGTGCCAGCAGTTACTACCCCAATGGGGGTAATGAGCAGTTCTTC. It specifies CASSYYPNGGNEQFF.

This clone was seen only a few times. This chain joins TRBV6-4 and TRBJ2-1; D not resolved. This CDR3 is built from 13 residues. Germline V gives CDR1 MRHNA, CDR2 SNTAGT. The V and J ends lost 0 bases and 9 bases respectively, with 9 bases between them. The CDR3 sequence: CASSDSIVAEQFF. CDR3 DNA: TGTGCCAGCAGTGACTCTATAGTGGCTGAGCAGTTCTTC.

This clone appeared a single time. The chain has TRBV7-9 and TRBJ1-2; TRBD1 is a possible D gene (5 bases). V lost 4 bases and J 2 bases, leaving 14 bases between the germline ends. The CDR3 runs 15 residues. From germline, CDR1 is SEHNR and CDR2 FQNEAQ (reference sequence). The CDR3 nucleotides are TGTGCCAGCAGCTCCGGGCTGGGGGGGAACTATGGCTACACCTTC. It codes for CASSSGLGGNYGYTF.

V and J are TRBV19 and TRBJ2-3, with 7 bases aligning to TRBD1. Trimming removed 5 bases from V and 7 bases from J; junction bases left unmatched: 12. Germline-derived CDR1 and CDR2 are LNHDA and SQIVND (reference sequence). CDR3 size: 15 residues. CDR3 DNA sequence: TGTGCCAGTAGTGTAGTGGGACAGCAATCGAATACGCAGTATTTT. The encoded protein is CASSVVGQQSNTQYF.

CDR3 sequence: CASSLAGGHEQYF. In DNA form, the CDR3 reads TGTGCCAGCAGTTTAGCAGGGGGCCACGAGCAGTACTTC. The chain combines TRBV27 with TRBJ2-7; 8 nucleotides line up with TRBD1. Trimming took 2 bases from V and 5 from J; bases not matched to a gene: 2. CDR1 and CDR2 from the germline V gene are MNHEY and SMNVEV (reference sequence). The CDR3 covers 13 residues.